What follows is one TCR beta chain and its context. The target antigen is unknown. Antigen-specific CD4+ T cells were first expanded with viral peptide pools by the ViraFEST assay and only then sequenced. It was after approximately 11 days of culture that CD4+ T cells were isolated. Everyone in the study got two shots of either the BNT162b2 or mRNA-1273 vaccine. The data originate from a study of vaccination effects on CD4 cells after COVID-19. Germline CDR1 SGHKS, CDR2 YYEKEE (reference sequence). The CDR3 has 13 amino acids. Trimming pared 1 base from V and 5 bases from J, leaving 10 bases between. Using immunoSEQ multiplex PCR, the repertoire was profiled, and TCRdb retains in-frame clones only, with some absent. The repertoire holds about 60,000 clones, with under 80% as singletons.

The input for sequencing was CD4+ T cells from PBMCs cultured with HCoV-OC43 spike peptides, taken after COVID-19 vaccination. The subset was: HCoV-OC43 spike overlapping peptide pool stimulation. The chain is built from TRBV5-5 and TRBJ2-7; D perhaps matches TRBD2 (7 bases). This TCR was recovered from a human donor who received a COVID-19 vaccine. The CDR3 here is CASSLRGADEQYV. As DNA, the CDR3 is TGTGCCAGCAGCTTGCGGGGGGCGGACGAGCAGTACGTC.